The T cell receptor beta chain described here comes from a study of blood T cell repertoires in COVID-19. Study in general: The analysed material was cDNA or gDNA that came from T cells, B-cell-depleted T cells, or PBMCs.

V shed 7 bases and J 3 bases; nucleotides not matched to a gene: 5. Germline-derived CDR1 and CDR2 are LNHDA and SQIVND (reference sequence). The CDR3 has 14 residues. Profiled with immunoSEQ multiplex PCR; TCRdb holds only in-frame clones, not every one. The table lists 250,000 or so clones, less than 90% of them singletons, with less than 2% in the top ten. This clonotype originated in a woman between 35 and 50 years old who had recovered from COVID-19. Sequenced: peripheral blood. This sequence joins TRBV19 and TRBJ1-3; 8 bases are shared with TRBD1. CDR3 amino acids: CASIPGGFGNTIYF. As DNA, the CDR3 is TGTGCCAGTATTCCAGGGGGCTTTGGAAACACCATATATTTT.